Each of the 8 T cell receptor beta chains below was sequenced from the same sample in a study of T cell changes during pregnancy in multiple sclerosis (dated by TCRdb to about 2019). Libraries came from the immunoSEQ multiplex PCR assay. TCRdb carries this immuneACCESS record with in-frame sequences only. Its versions omit some clonotypes, under half of them owing to an unresolved V gene in the studies checked, with the rest unexplained. Present in this sample are 130,000 or so clones, roughly 92% of which were seen just once. The ten most abundant clones make up around 6% of the sample. The sequencing used peripheral blood, collected before pregnancy. The receptors were sampled from a female donor with multiple sclerosis, enrolled in a pregnancy study.

The chain links TRBV9 to TRBJ1-1, with 7 bases fitting TRBD1. Germline lookup yields CDR1 SGDLS and CDR2 YYNGEE. CDR3 length: 13 amino acids. The V segment lost 3 bases and the J segment 4 bases; nucleotides outside the gene matches: 3. The CDR3 region has the DNA TGTGCCAGCAGCGGAACAGGGGTCACTGAAGCTTTCTTT. This sequence encodes CASSGTGVTEAFF.

The chain recombines TRBV2 with TRBJ2-5; D possibly corresponds to TRBD1 (5 bases). Germline assignment: CDR1 SNHLY and CDR2 FYNNEI. Trimming removed 11 bases from V and 0 bases from J, with 13 bases in between. The CDR3 is made up of 13 amino acids. The CDR3 region is CAVSGQDQETQYF. The CDR3 DNA is TGTGCCGTATCTGGACAAGACCAAGAGACCCAGTACTTC. Together with reference TRBV2 and TRBJ2-5, the CDR3 gives the full variable domain: EPEVTQTPSHQVTQMGQEVILRCVPISNHLYFYWYRQILGQKVEFLVSFYNNEISEKSEIFDDQFSVERPDGSNFTLKIRSTKLEDSAMYFCAVSGQDQETQYFGPGTRLLVL.

In nucleotides, the CDR3 is TGTGCCACCAGCAGAGCTGATGACTCTTCCTACGAGCAGTACTTC. Its protein is CATSRADDSSYEQYF. The chain links TRBV15 to TRBJ2-7; no definite D call. CDR1 is LNHNV and CDR2 is YYDKDF in the germline V gene (reference sequence). The CDR3 is 15 residues long. Trimming stripped 1 base from V and 1 base from J, with 11 bases between.

This sequence joins TRBV6-1 and TRBJ1-5, with TRBD1 as a possible D gene (5 bases). V was trimmed by 6 bases and J by 7 bases, leaving 13 bases between them. Germline V gives CDR1 MNHNS, CDR2 SASEGT. This CDR3 spans 13 amino acids. The CDR3 DNA follows: TGTGCCAGCAGGCGAGGGGAGGTCCAGCCCCAGCATTTT. It encodes CASRRGEVQPQHF.

This clone showed up just a few times. The chain joins TRBV5-5 to TRBJ2-4; 9 bases are shared with TRBD1. Losses at the gene ends were 4 bases for V and 1 base for J; bases not matched to a gene: 12. The germline gives CDR1 SGHKS, CDR2 YYEKEE (reference sequence). This CDR3 spans 18 amino acids. CDR3 sequence: CASSADRGTSIAKNIQYF. For the CDR3, the DNA is TGTGCCAGCAGCGCAGACAGGGGGACGAGTATTGCCAAAAACATTCAGTACTTC. The whole variable domain, remainder taken from reference TRBV5-5 and TRBJ2-4, is DAGVTQSPTHLIKTRGQQVTLRCSPISGHKSVSWYQQVLGQGPQFIFQYYEKEERGRGNFPDRFSARQFPNYSSELNVNALLLGDSALYLCASSADRGTSIAKNIQYFGAGTRLSVL.

J is TRBJ1-1 and V is TRBV5-4; D ambiguous. Trimming stripped 4 bases from V and 4 bases from J, with 8 bases between. The CDR3 has 12 residues. Germline assignment: CDR1 SGHNT and CDR2 YYREEE (reference sequence). This CDR3 reads CASSHEATEAFF. The CDR3 bases are TGTGCCAGCAGCCACGAGGCCACTGAAGCTTTCTTT. The full variable domain, in which reference TRBV5-4 and TRBJ1-1 provide the parts outside the CDR3, is ETGVTQSPTHLIKTRGQQVTLRCSSQSGHNTVSWYQQALGQGPQFIFQYYREEENGRGNFPPRFSGLQFPNYSSELNVNALELDDSALYLCASSHEATEAFFGQGTRLTVV.

J is TRBJ1-1 and V is TRBV21-1; the table assigns TRBD1, which was not confirmed against the DNA. TRBV21-1 is noted as a pseudogene. The CDR3 length is 14 residues. CDR3 bases: TGTGCCAGCGTACAGACCCCCAGGGACACTGAAGCTTTCTTT. Encoded protein: CASVQTPRDTEAFF.

V and J are TRBV30 and TRBJ2-3, with 9 bases matching TRBD2. The CDR3 covers 15 residues. V trimming: 3 bases; J trimming: 2 bases; junction bases outside the gene matches: 6. The germline V gene encodes CDR1 GTSNPN and CDR2 SVGIG (reference sequence). The CDR3: CAWRTSGSFTDTQYF. The DNA of the CDR3 is TGTGCCTGGAGGACTAGCGGCTCGTTCACAGATACGCAGTATTTT.